Sequencing of this T cell receptor beta chain was carried out in a study of cytomegalovirus exposure and HLA in healthy donors. Study-wide background: Earlier findings included roughly 120 million unique TCR beta sequences obtained from roughly 200 million T cells. Out of about 410 genotyped donors, about 80% belonged to the Caucasian-associated ancestry cluster.

PCR primers comprised 60 Vbeta and 13 Jbeta primers. The repertoire was sequenced with immunoSEQ multiplex PCR; TCRdb's copy has only in-frame clones and lacks some. The data hold about 160,000 clones, with 81% observed a single time. The germline V gene has CDR1 MNHNY and CDR2 SVGAGI (reference sequence). V lost 6 bases, J lost 2 bases, and 10 bases lay in between. This CDR3 has 13 residues. The donors were healthy bone marrow donors. Specimen: PBMCs. The rearrangement links TRBV6-6 to TRBJ2-5; D perhaps matches TRBD2 (5 bases). The receptor was isolated from a woman in her fifties or sixties in good health and CMV-seronegative. The CDR3 nucleotides read TGTGCCAGCAGCAACCTAGCTCAAGAGACCCAGTACTTC. Translation gives CASSNLAQETQYF.